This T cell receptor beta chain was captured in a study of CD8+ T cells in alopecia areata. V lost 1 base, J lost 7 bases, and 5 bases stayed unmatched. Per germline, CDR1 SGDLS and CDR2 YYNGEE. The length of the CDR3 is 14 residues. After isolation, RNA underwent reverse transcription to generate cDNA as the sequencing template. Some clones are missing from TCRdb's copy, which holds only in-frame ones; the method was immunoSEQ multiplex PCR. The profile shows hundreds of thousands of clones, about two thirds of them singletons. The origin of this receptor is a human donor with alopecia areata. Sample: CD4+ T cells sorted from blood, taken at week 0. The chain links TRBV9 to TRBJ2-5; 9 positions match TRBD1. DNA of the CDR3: TGTGCCAGCAGCGTAAAACAGGGGGCTGGGACCCAGTACTTC. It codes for CASSVKQGAGTQYF.